These 14 T cell receptor beta chains originate from one sample sequenced in a study of blood T cell repertoires in COVID-19. The repertoire was sequenced with immunoSEQ multiplex PCR; TCRdb's copy has only in-frame clones and lacks some. This sample has 200,000 or so clones, with about 85% found just once. Input material: peripheral blood. Receptors were obtained from a man aged 45 to 65 who had recovered from COVID-19.

The chain has TRBV6-1 and TRBJ1-1; 9 bases agree with TRBD1. J gave up 4 bases and V 2 bases, and 5 bases lay outside the gene matches. Germline V gene lookup returns CDR1 MNHNS and CDR2 SASEGT. This CDR3 has 15 residues. CDR3 protein: CASSEYRDRATEAFF. CDR3 coding DNA: TGTGCCAGCAGTGAATATCGGGACAGGGCCACTGAAGCTTTCTTT.

The V call is TRBV5-8, the J call TRBJ1-2, with a tentative D call TRBD1 (5 bases). The germline CDR1 and CDR2 sequences are SGHTS and YDEGEE. V dropped 0 bases and J dropped 4 bases, with 13 bases sitting between them. CDR3 length equals 15 residues. The DNA of the CDR3 is TGTGCCAGCAGCTTGGATTTTAACAGGATCTATGGCTACACCTTC. This encodes CASSLDFNRIYGYTF.

The DNA for the CDR3 is TGTGCCAGCAGCTTCGGGGCGGGAGCGTTTCAAGAGACCCAGTACTTC. Its protein product is CASSFGAGAFQETQYF. The genes are TRBV7-9 and TRBJ2-5, with 7 bases matching TRBD2. Germline loops: CDR1 SEHNR, CDR2 FQNEAQ (reference sequence). V lost 3 bases and J lost 2; bases outside the gene matches: 9. This CDR3 region has 16 residues.

The chain couples TRBV5-1 to TRBJ2-1, with D possibly TRBD2 on 5 matching bases. The CDR3 runs 15 residues. V lost 4 bases and J 4 bases, leaving 15 bases between the germline ends. Looked up from germline, CDR1 is SGHRS and CDR2 is YFSETQ. CDR3 DNA: TGCGCCAGCAGCCAGGACTCTTGGGTTTACAATGAGCAGTTCTTC. Translation gives CASSQDSWVYNEQFF.

This chain links TRBV11-2 with TRBJ2-1; 9 positions match TRBD2. The length of the CDR3 is 15 residues. V lost 2 bases and J lost 6; bases outside the gene matches: 5. Germline V gives CDR1 SGHAT, CDR2 FQNNGV. CDR3 sequence reads: CASSLFAGGGNEQFF. The CDR3 nucleotides read TGTGCCAGCAGCTTATTCGCGGGAGGGGGCAATGAGCAGTTCTTC.

V gene TRBV24-1 combines with J gene TRBJ2-5, with 8 bases aligning to TRBD2. V trimming: 0 bases; J trimming: 1 base; junction bases outside the gene matches: 0. Germline CDR1 is KGHDR and CDR2 is SFDVKD. The CDR3 covers 15 residues. The CDR3 sequence is CATSDLTSGQETQYF. The CDR3 DNA reads TGTGCCACCAGTGATTTGACTAGCGGCCAAGAGACCCAGTACTTC.

The rearrangement joins TRBV7-2 to TRBJ2-5; D is perhaps TRBD2 (7 bases). CDR1 is SGHTA, CDR2 FQGNSA, per germline. V was cut by 6 bases and J by 2 bases, with 22 bases left in between. The CDR3 covers 17 residues. CDR3 in DNA: TGTGCCAGCAGAAGACGGGGGGCAGGCGCGGGTCAAGAGACCCAGTACTTC. This gives the protein CASRRRGAGAGQETQYF.

As regards this clone: No DNA is shown, since the ends of the CDR3 on it are uncertain; the CDR3 is the one TCRdb lists. The gene calls are TRBV2 and TRBJ2-2; the D segment call TRBD2 is taken from the table without a DNA check. Germline loops: CDR1 SNHLY, CDR2 FYNNEI. The CDR3 length equals 11 residues, ends included. The CDR3 sequence is CASSVARGSFF.

V usage is TRBV6-1 and J usage is TRBJ1-2, with D tentatively TRBD1 (5 bases). Trimming took off 1 base at V and 1 base at J, with 16 bases between the two ends. The V gene's germline CDR1 is MNHNS and CDR2 SASEGT. The CDR3 sequence is 17 residues long. CDR3 region: CASSEGWGRTDNYGYTF. The CDR3 nucleotides are TGTGCCAGCAGTGAAGGGTGGGGCAGGACGGATAACTATGGCTACACCTTC.

The table lists this clone with a count of one. This CDR3 reads CASSFRDRGPGANVLTF. The CDR3 DNA sequence: TGTGCCAGCTCATTCCGGGACAGGGGTCCTGGGGCCAACGTCCTGACTTTC. This sequence joins TRBV18 and TRBJ2-6; 10 bases agree with TRBD1. This CDR3 has 17 amino acids. The germline V gene has CDR1 KGHSH and CDR2 LQKENI. Trimming took 5 bases from V and 2 from J; bases not matched to a gene: 6.

The genes are TRBV29-1 and TRBJ1-3; 7 bases map to TRBD1. V shed 6 bases and J 0 bases; nucleotides not matched to a gene: 11. The germline V gene encodes CDR1 SQVTM and CDR2 ANQGSEA. CDR3 size: 16 residues. The DNA of the CDR3 is TGCAGCGTGACCCTAGGAGGGGGCTTCTCTGGAAACACCATATATTTT. Translated, it gives CSVTLGGGFSGNTIYF.

V gene TRBV7-2 combines with J gene TRBJ2-2; 8 nucleotides agree with TRBD1. Germline V gene lookup returns CDR1 SGHTA and CDR2 FQGNSA. CDR3 length: 16 residues. J lost 8 bases, V lost 5 bases, and 13 bases had no gene match. The CDR3: CASSPPHQGASGELFF. As DNA, the CDR3 is TGTGCCAGCAGCCCCCCCCACCAGGGGGCGTCGGGGGAGCTGTTTTTT.

The chain links TRBV29-1 to TRBJ1-3; unclear D gene. The CDR3 totals 12 residues. CDR1 is SQVTM, CDR2 ANQGSEA, per germline. This CDR3 is CSSGRVGNTIYF. DNA for the CDR3: TGCAGTTCCGGGAGGGTAGGAAACACCATATATTTT.

This clone was observed a few times. The V call is TRBV7-9, the J call TRBJ2-5; the D gene is possibly TRBD1 (6 bases). The CDR3 spans 16 residues. Trimming shortened V by 6 bases and J by 2 bases, and 19 bases separated the two germline ends. Germline-derived CDR1 and CDR2 are SEHNR and FQNEAQ (reference sequence). The CDR3: CASRRGWDNIQETQYF. The CDR3 coding sequence is TGTGCCAGCAGGCGCGGGTGGGACAACATACAAGAGACCCAGTACTTC.